A single T cell receptor beta chain is shown here with its context. The CDR3 sequence is 13 residues long. V shed 8 bases and J 9 bases; nucleotides not matched to a gene: 8. TCRdb passed the 5' RACE reads through MiXCR, listing each CDR3 protein once. The repertoire holds some 240,000 distinct CDR3 sequences, with approximately 24% as singletons. This record comes from a study of CD8 T cells in ankylosing spondylitis. The sequencing sample was made of blood, either unsorted or a sorted T cell fraction (not recorded which). This TCR came from a male donor with ankylosing spondylitis or in good health (not recorded which). V usage is TRBV12-3 or TRBV12-4 and J usage is TRBJ2-1; 9 positions agree with TRBD1. The CDR3 DNA is TGTGCCAGCGGGGGACAGGGAACGGGTGAGCAGTTCTTC. Translating gives CASGGQGTGEQFF.